This passage covers 26 T cell receptor beta chains from one sample sequenced in a study of blood T cells in healthy people across ages (dated by TCRdb to 2014 to 2015). The library was produced with 5' RACE. Sequencing instrument: Illumina HiSeq 2500. The second PCR ran for about 6 to 12 cycles and used a J-beta primer mix along with a sample-barcoded 5' primer. TCRdb redid the processing of the public reads, applying fastp at Q25 and MiXCR, and retained in-frame beta chains. Identical CDR3 proteins give one entry, which carries the most common genes and DNA. For this sample the table gives 1.5 million to 2 million distinct CDR3 sequences, of which roughly 30% were detected only once. Of the sample, 6.5% to 8.5% falls within the top ten clones. Sequencing used blood. Receptors were obtained from a woman aged 25 to 39 in good health.

At least ten counts were recorded for this clonotype. The chain is built from TRBV4-3 and TRBJ2-7, with D perhaps TRBD1 (5 bases). The CDR3 contains 13 residues. V lost 5 bases to trimming and J lost 4 bases, with 12 bases between them. Germline V gene data show CDR1 as LGHNA and CDR2 as YSLEER. In nucleotides, the CDR3 is TGCGCCAGCAGCGAGACAGTCCGATACGAGCAGTACTTC. Translated: CASSETVRYEQYF.

Ten or more counts support this clonotype. This sequence joins TRBV27 and TRBJ2-1; 9 positions agree with TRBD1. This CDR3 contains 15 residues. V lost 6 bases, J lost 0 bases, and 3 bases stayed unmatched. CDR1 is MNHEY and CDR2 is SMNVEV in the germline V gene (reference sequence). In DNA, the CDR3 is TGTGCCAGCAGCGGGACAGGGAGCTCCTACAATGAGCAGTTCTTC. It is translated as CASSGTGSSYNEQFF.

This clonotype was found many times. For the CDR3, the DNA is TGCAGCGTTGGTGGCGCCCCCCGCTCTGGGGCCAACGTCCTGACTTTC. Protein: CSVGGAPRSGANVLTF. The chain joins TRBV29-1 to TRBJ2-6; D is ambiguous. This CDR3 has 16 residues. Germline values: CDR1 SQVTM, CDR2 ANQGSEA. V lost 4 bases and J lost 0, with 13 bases in between.

J is TRBJ2-7 and V is TRBV21-1. TRBV21-1 is reported as a pseudogene. The CDR3 consists of 14 residues. The CDR3 spells CAGSPKGSPYEQYF. The CDR3 DNA reads TGTGCCGGCAGCCCGAAGGGGAGTCCCTACGAGCAGTACTTC.

Regarding this clonotype: One end of the junction varies from germline; a read error may be responsible. The rearrangement links TRBV5-1 to TRBJ2-5, with D possibly matching TRBD2 (6 bases). Judging by the DNA end, TRBJ2-7 fits better; the J call may be wrong. The CDR3 covers 14 residues. Germline CDR1 SGHRS, CDR2 YFSETQ. The CDR3 DNA reads TGCGCCAGTAGCTCGGAAGGGGCGGGATACGAGCAGTACTTC. Its protein product is CASSSEGAGYEQYF.

This clonotype was observed many times. The CDR3 DNA is TGCGCCAGCAGTGGGACGCTAGCGGGAGTGTCCGAGCAGTACTTC. Protein product: CASSGTLAGVSEQYF. V is TRBV10-2 and J is TRBJ2-7; 10 bases match TRBD2. The CDR3 has 15 residues. Germline assignment: CDR1 WSHSY and CDR2 SAAADI. V gave up 4 bases and J gave up 6 bases; unmatched junction bases: 9.

This clonotype has just a few counts. This chain uses TRBV18 with TRBJ2-6, with TRBD2 as a possible D gene (6 bases). Germline V gene sequence: CDR1 KGHSH, CDR2 LQKENI. The germline V and J ends were trimmed by 4 bases and 2 bases, with 12 bases remaining between them. This CDR3 region has 16 residues. Here the CDR3 reads CASSRPGRTGANVLTF. In DNA form, the CDR3 reads TGTGCCAGCTCACGCCCAGGGAGGACTGGGGCCAACGTCCTGACTTTC.

This clonotype was found a few times. This sequence may be a read error, since a much larger clone differs from it by one base. The chain employs TRBV20-1 and TRBJ2-5; D might be TRBD2 (6 bases). Germline CDR1 DFQATT, CDR2 SNEGSKA (reference sequence). CDR3 length: 11 residues. The V gene lost 8 bases and the J gene lost 4 bases, with 11 bases spanning the gap. CDR3 DNA sequence: TGCAGTCCGCGGGGAGGAGAGACCCAGTACTTC. This gives the protein CSPRGGETQYF.

This clonotype turned up a few times. This chain links TRBV12-3 or TRBV12-4 with TRBJ1-1; weak D call: TRBD1 (5 bases). This CDR3 contains 14 residues. Deletions cut 3 bases from V and 3 bases from J, with 11 bases between. CDR3 sequence (DNA): TGTGCCAGCAGTTTCCAGGGCCTGGACACTGAAGCTTTCTTT. Translated, it gives CASSFQGLDTEAFF.

This chain connects TRBV7-9 to TRBJ2-1; the D gene is possibly TRBD1 (5 bases). The CDR3 runs 14 residues. Germline lookup yields CDR1 SEHNR and CDR2 FQNEAQ (reference sequence). V was pared by 5 bases and J by 5 bases, with 13 bases between. As DNA, the CDR3 is TGTGCCAGCAGCGCAGGGTCAAAGCACAATGAGCAGTTCTTC. Encoded protein: CASSAGSKHNEQFF.

This clonotype has just a few counts. J is TRBJ1-2 and V is TRBV15; D is ambiguous. The germline CDR1 and CDR2 sequences are LNHNV and YYDKDF (reference sequence). CDR3 length: 13 amino acids. With 0 bases removed from V and 5 bases from J, the gap between germline ends came to 7 bases. This CDR3 reads CATSRDGQYGYTF. Here the CDR3 DNA reads TGTGCCACCAGCAGAGATGGGCAGTATGGCTACACCTTC.

This clonotype was detected only a few times. The chain carries TRBV10-1 and TRBJ2-7, with 7 bases aligning to TRBD1. Trimming took 4 bases from V and 3 from J; bases not matched to a gene: 12. Looked up from germline, CDR1 is WNHNN and CDR2 is SYGVQD (reference sequence). The CDR3 loop spans 16 amino acids. The CDR3 region is CASSGSLTGSGYEQYF. The CDR3 region has the DNA TGCGCCAGCAGTGGATCGCTGACAGGGTCCGGCTACGAGCAGTACTTC.

This chain uses TRBV10-3 with TRBJ2-3, with 9 nucleotides matching TRBD2. This CDR3 has 15 residues. Germline V lookup: CDR1 ENHRY, CDR2 SYGVKD. After removal of 4 bases from V and 1 base from J, the junction contained 3 bases not matched to a gene. The CDR3 sequence is CAISGTSVGTDTQYF. As DNA, the CDR3 is TGTGCCATCAGTGGGACTAGCGTAGGCACAGATACGCAGTATTTT.

This clonotype was seen at least ten times. The V gene is TRBV3-1, the J gene TRBJ2-7, with a possible D match to TRBD2 (5 bases). Trimming removed 0 bases from V and 7 bases from J, with 10 bases in between. CDR3 size: 13 residues. CDR1 is LGHDT and CDR2 is YNNKEL in the germline V gene (reference sequence). CDR3 sequence: CASSQDRTGEQYF. The CDR3 bases are TGTGCCAGCAGCCAAGATCGGACGGGAGAGCAGTACTTC.

This clonotype was counted at least ten times. The chain has TRBV4-3 and TRBJ2-7, with D maybe TRBD2 (5 bases). The CDR3 covers 14 residues. Between the trimmed V and J ends, which lost 2 bases and 9 bases, there was a span of 17 bases. Germline assignment: CDR1 LGHNA and CDR2 YSLEER. This chain's CDR3 is CASSQLNRPEGQYF. The DNA for the CDR3 is TGCGCCAGCAGCCAATTAAACCGCCCCGAGGGGCAGTACTTC.

This rearrangement joins TRBV29-1 to TRBJ2-3, with D possibly being TRBD2 (6 bases). The germline V and J ends were trimmed by 3 bases and 2 bases, with 9 bases remaining between them. Germline V gene data show CDR1 as SQVTM and CDR2 as ANQGSEA. The CDR3 is made up of 13 amino acids. The CDR3 DNA follows: TGCAGCGTTGATGCGGGGTCCACAGATACGCAGTATTTT. Translating gives CSVDAGSTDTQYF.

At least ten counts were recorded for this clonotype. V usage is TRBV7-2 and J usage is TRBJ2-4, with D possibly being TRBD1 (5 bases). The V end was cut by 1 base, the J end by 8 bases, with 9 bases between. Per germline, CDR1 SGHTA and CDR2 FQGNSA. The CDR3 loop spans 13 amino acids. CDR3 sequence reads: CASSLVSRDIQYF. The CDR3 coding sequence is TGTGCCAGCAGCTTAGTGTCCAGGGACATTCAGTACTTC. The variable domain in full, completed from reference TRBV7-2 and TRBJ2-4, reads GAGVSQSPSNKVTEKGKDVELRCDPISGHTALYWYRQSLGQGLEFLIYFQGNSAPDKSGLPSDRFSAERTGGSVSTLTIQRTQQEDSAVYLCASSLVSRDIQYFGAGTRLSVL.

This clonotype was found many times. The J gene is TRBJ2-3, the V gene TRBV7-2; D is unresolved. This CDR3 has 15 amino acids. Germline lookup yields CDR1 SGHTA and CDR2 FQGNSA. V dropped 2 bases and J dropped 2 bases, with 11 bases sitting between them. The CDR3 here is CASSLRRIYTDTQYF. DNA for the CDR3: TGTGCCAGCAGCTTAAGGCGGATTTACACAGATACGCAGTATTTT.

Worth noting for this clonotype: A read error may be the cause here, since a much bigger clone is one base away. The chain recombines TRBV7-2 with TRBJ2-2; D gene uncertain. Trimming cost V 4 bases and J 6 bases, with 15 bases left between them. Germline V gives CDR1 SGHTA, CDR2 FQGNSA. The CDR3 has 15 amino acids. CDR3 loop: CASSSDPAGSGELFF. CDR3 DNA sequence: TGTGCCAGCAGCTCCGACCCAGCAGGTTCCGGGGAGCTGTTTTTT.

The chain carries TRBV28 and TRBJ2-1, with D perhaps TRBD2 (6 bases). This CDR3 comprises 14 residues. Trimming cost V 5 bases and J 6 bases, with 14 bases left between them. The germline V gene has CDR1 MDHEN and CDR2 SYDVKM. The CDR3: CASSLGPTSNEQFF. In DNA form, the CDR3 reads TGTGCCAGCAGTCTAGGACCGACTAGCAATGAGCAGTTCTTC.

This clonotype was seen only a few times. The genes are TRBV7-3 and TRBJ1-4; tentative D call: TRBD1 (5 bases). Germline CDR1 and CDR2: SGHTA and FQGTGA. V lost 0 bases and J lost 4, with 9 bases in between. The CDR3 runs to 15 residues. Written as DNA, the CDR3 is TGTGCCAGCAGCTTAACGGGGGGACTTAATGAAAAACTGTTTTTT. Protein product: CASSLTGGLNEKLFF.

In this sample, this clonotype turned up a few times. This chain links TRBV15 with TRBJ2-7; no clear D gene. The CDR3 has 13 amino acids. The V gene's germline CDR1 is LNHNV and CDR2 YYDKDF (reference sequence). Deletions cut 0 bases from V and 6 bases from J, with 9 bases between. This chain's CDR3 is CATSRDPLVEQYF. CDR3 DNA sequence: TGTGCCACCAGCAGAGACCCATTGGTCGAGCAGTACTTC.

The V and J genes are TRBV24-1 and TRBJ2-5; 9 bases are a match to TRBD1. The V segment lost 4 bases and the J segment 5 bases; nucleotides outside the gene matches: 1. Germline CDR1 and CDR2: KGHDR and SFDVKD. The CDR3 contains 13 residues. For the CDR3, the DNA is TGTGCCACCAGTGAAGGGACAGGGGAGACCCAGTACTTC. This sequence encodes CATSEGTGETQYF.

This clonotype turned up a few times. The V gene is TRBV5-1, the J gene TRBJ1-2; TRBD1 is a possible D gene (5 bases). CDR3 size: 13 residues. V was trimmed by 5 bases and J by 8 bases, leaving 16 bases between them. Germline V gene data show CDR1 as SGHRS and CDR2 as YFSETQ. The CDR3 DNA follows: TGCGCCAGCAGATACGACGACAGCTCCGGCTACACCTTC. Its translation is CASRYDDSSGYTF.

The chain links TRBV30 to TRBJ2-7, with TRBD1 matching over 10 bases. Germline CDR1 and CDR2: GTSNPN and SVGIG (reference sequence). Losses at the gene ends were 1 base for V and 9 bases for J; bases not matched to a gene: 9. The CDR3 spans 14 residues. The CDR3 region is CAWSGGQGDYVQYF. The CDR3 nucleotides are TGTGCCTGGAGTGGTGGACAGGGGGATTATGTGCAGTACTTC.

This clonotype was picked up many times. V usage is TRBV28 and J usage is TRBJ2-6; tentatively, D is TRBD1 (6 bases). Deletions cut 4 bases from V and 4 bases from J, with 14 bases between. The CDR3 has 16 residues. Germline V gene lookup returns CDR1 MDHEN and CDR2 SYDVKM. The CDR3 DNA reads TGTGCCAGCAGTTCCCTACAGGGACGAGGGGCCAACGTCCTGACTTTC. This sequence encodes CASSSLQGRGANVLTF.